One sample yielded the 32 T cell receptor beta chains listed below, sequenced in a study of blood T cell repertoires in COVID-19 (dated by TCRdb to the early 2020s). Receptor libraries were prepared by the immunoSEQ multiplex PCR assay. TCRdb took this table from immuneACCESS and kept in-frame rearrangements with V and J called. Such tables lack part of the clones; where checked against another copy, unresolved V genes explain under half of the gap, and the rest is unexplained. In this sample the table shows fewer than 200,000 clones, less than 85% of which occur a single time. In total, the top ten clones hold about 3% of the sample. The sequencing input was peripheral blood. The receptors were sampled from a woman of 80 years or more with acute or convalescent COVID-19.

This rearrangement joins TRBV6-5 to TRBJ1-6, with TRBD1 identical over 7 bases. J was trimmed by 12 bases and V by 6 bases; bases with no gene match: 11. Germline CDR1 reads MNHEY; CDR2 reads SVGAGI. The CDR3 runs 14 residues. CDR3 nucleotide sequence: TGTGCCAGCAGAACGACAGGGCCTAATATACCCCTCCACTTT. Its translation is CASRTTGPNIPLHF.

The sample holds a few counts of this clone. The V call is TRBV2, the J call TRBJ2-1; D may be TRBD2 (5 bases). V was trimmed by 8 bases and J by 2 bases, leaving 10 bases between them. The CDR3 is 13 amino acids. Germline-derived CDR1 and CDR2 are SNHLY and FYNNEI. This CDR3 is CASGAATYNEQFF. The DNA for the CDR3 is TGTGCCAGCGGAGCGGCTACCTACAATGAGCAGTTCTTC.

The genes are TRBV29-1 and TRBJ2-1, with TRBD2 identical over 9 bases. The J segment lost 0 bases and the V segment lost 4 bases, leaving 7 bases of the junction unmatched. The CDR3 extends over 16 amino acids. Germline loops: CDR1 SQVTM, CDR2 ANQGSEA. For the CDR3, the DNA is TGCAGCGTTGGGACTAGCGATGGACGCTCCTACAATGAGCAGTTCTTC. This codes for CSVGTSDGRSYNEQFF.

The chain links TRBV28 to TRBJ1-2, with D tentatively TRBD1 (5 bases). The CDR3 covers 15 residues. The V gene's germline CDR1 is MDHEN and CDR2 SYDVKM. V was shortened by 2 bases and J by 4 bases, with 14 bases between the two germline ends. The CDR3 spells CASSLTPGRGYGYTF. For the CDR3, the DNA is TGTGCCAGCAGTTTAACTCCAGGGAGGGGCTATGGCTACACCTTC.

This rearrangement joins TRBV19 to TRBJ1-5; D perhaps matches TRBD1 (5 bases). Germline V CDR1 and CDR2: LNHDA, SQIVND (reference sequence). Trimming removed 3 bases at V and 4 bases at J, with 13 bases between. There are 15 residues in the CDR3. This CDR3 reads CASSMKGPDNQPQHF. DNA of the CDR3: TGTGCCAGTAGTATGAAGGGGCCCGATAATCAGCCCCAGCATTTT.

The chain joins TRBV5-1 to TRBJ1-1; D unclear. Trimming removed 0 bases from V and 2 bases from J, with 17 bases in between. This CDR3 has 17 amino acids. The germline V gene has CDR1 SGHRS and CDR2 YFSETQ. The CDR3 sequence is CASSLAGRRGDNTEAFF. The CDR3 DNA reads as TGCGCCAGCAGCTTGGCTGGGAGGCGGGGAGATAACACTGAAGCTTTCTTT.

The CDR3 reads CASSQTGLAYSGEQFF. CDR3 DNA sequence: TGTGCCAGCAGCCAAACTGGGCTAGCCTACAGTGGTGAGCAGTTCTTC. This chain uses TRBV3-1 (or the pseudogene TRBV3-2) with TRBJ2-1; a weak D match, TRBD2 (5 bases). The ends were cut back, 2 bases at V and 9 bases at J, with 20 bases in the middle. Per the germline V gene, CDR1 is LGHDT and CDR2 is YNNKEL (reference sequence). This CDR3 comprises 16 residues.

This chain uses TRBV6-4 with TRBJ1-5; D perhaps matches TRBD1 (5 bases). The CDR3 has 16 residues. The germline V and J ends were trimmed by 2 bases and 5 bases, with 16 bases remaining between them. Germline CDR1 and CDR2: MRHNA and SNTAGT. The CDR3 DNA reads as TGTGCCAGCAGTGACCGCGGCAGGGTAGTCTATCAGCCCCAGCATTTT. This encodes CASSDRGRVVYQPQHF.

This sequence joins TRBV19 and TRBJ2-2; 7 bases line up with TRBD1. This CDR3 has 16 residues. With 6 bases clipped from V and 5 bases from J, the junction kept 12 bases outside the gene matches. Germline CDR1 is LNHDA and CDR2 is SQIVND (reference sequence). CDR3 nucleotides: TGTGCCAGTAGAAACCTCGGAGGCAGGGGGACCGGGGAGCTGTTTTTT. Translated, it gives CASRNLGGRGTGELFF.

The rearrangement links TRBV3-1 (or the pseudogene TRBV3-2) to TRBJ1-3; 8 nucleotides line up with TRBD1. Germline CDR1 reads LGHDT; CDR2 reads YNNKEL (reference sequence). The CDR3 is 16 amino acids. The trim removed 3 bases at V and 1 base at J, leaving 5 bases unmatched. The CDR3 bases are TGTGCCAGCAGCCAGAGACAGGGGACATCTGGAAACACCATATATTTT. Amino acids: CASSQRQGTSGNTIYF.

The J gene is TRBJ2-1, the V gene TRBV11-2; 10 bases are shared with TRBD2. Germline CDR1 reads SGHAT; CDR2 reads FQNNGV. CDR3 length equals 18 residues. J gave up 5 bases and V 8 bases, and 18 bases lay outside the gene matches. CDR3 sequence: CASGVSFLAGVGNNEQFF. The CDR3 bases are TGTGCCAGCGGAGTATCGTTCCTAGCGGGAGTCGGAAACAATGAGCAGTTCTTC.

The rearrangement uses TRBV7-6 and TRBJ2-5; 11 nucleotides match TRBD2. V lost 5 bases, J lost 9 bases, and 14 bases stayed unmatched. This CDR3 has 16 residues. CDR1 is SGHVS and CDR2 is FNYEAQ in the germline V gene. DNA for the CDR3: TGTGCCAGCAGCCCCGGGACTAGCGGAGCCCACGGGGCCCAGTACTTC. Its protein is CASSPGTSGAHGAQYF.

This CDR3 reads CASSPRDREIQPQHF. DNA for the CDR3: TGTGCCAGCTCACCGCGGGACAGGGAGATTCAGCCCCAGCATTTT. The chain combines TRBV18 with TRBJ1-5, with 9 bases matching TRBD1. From germline, CDR1 is KGHSH and CDR2 LQKENI. The CDR3 consists of 15 residues. V lost 3 bases, J lost 6 bases, and 6 bases stayed unmatched.

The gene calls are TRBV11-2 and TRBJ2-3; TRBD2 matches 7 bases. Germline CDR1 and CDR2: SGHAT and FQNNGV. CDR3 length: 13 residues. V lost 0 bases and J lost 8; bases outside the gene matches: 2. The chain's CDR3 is CASSLDLAATQYF. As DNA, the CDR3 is TGTGCCAGCAGCTTAGACCTAGCGGCTACGCAGTATTTT.

This chain's CDR3 is CASRSGTVSYNEQFF. The CDR3 nucleotides are TGTGCCAGCAGAAGCGGGACGGTCTCCTACAATGAGCAGTTCTTC. This rearrangement joins TRBV6-5 to TRBJ2-1, with 7 positions matching TRBD2. The V gene's germline CDR1 is MNHEY and CDR2 SVGAGI. This CDR3 region has 15 residues. J lost 0 bases, V lost 6 bases, and 5 bases had no gene match.

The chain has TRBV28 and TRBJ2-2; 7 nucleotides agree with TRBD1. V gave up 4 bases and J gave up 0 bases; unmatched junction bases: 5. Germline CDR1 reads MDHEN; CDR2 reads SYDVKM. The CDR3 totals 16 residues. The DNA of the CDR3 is TGTGCCAGCAGTTCAGGACAGGCTACGAACACCGGGGAGCTGTTTTTT. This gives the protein CASSSGQATNTGELFF.

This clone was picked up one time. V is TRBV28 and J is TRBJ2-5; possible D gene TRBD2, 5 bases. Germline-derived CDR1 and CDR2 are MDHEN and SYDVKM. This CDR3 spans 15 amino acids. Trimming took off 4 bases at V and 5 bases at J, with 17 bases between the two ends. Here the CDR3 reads CASSSPLTSYETQYF. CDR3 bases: TGTGCCAGCAGTTCCCCGCTTACTAGTTACGAGACCCAGTACTTC. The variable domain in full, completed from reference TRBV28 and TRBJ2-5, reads DVKVTQSSRYLVKRTGEKVFLECVQDMDHENMFWYRQDPGLGLRLIYFSYDVKMKEKGDIPEGYSVSREKKERFSLILESASTNQTSMYLCASSSPLTSYETQYFGPGTRLLVL.

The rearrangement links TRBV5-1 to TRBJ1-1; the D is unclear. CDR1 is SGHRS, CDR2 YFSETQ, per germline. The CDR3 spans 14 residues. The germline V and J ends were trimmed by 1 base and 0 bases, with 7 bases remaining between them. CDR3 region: CASSLQSMNTEAFF. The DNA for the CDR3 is TGCGCCAGCAGCTTGCAGTCCATGAACACTGAAGCTTTCTTT.

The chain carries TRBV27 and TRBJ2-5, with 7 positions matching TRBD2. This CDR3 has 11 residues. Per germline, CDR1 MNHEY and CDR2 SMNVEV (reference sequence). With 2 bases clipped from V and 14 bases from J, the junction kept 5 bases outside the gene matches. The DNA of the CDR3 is TGTGCCAGCAGTTTAGGGGGGGGTGACTACTTC. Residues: CASSLGGGDYF.

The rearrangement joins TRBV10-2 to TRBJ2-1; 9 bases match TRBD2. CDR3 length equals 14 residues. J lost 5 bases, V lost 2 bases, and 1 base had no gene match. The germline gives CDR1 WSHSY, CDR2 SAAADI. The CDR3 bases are TGCGCCAGCAGTGAGGCTAGCGGGAACAATGAGCAGTTCTTC. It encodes CASSEASGNNEQFF.

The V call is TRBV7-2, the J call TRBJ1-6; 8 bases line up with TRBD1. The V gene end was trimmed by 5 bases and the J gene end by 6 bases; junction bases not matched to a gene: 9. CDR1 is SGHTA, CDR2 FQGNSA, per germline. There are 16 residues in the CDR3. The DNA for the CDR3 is TGTGCCAGCAGCCCCAAGGTTGGACAGGGTAATTCACCCCTCCACTTT. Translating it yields CASSPKVGQGNSPLHF.

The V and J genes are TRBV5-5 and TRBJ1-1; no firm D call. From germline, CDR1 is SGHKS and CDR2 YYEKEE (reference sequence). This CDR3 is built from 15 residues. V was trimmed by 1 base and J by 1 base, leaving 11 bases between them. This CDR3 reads CASSLFWGGNTEAFF. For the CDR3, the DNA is TGTGCCAGCAGCTTGTTCTGGGGAGGGAACACTGAAGCTTTCTTT.

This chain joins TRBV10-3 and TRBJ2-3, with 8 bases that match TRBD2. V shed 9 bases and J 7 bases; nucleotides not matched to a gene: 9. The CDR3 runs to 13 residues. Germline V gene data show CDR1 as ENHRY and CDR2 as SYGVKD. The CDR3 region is CAIKSGSTNTQYF. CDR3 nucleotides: TGTGCCATAAAAAGCGGGAGCACGAATACGCAGTATTTT.

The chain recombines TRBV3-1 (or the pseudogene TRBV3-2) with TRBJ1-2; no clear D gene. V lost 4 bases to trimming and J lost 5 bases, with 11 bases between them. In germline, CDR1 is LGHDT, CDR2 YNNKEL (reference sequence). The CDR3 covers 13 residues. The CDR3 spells CASSPRAGYGYTF. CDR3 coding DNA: TGTGCCAGCAGCCCAAGGGCGGGTTATGGCTACACCTTC.

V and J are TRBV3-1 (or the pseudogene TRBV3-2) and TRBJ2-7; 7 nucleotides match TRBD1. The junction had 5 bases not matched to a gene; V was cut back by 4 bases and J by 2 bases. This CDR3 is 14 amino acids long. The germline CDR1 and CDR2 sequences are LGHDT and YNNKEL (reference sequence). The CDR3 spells CASSRRDSPYEQYF. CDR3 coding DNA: TGTGCCAGCAGCCGCCGGGACAGCCCCTACGAGCAGTACTTC.

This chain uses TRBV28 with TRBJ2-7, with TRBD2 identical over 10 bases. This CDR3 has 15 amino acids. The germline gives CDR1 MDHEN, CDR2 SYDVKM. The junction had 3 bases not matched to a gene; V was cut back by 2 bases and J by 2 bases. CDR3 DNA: TGTGCCAGCAGTTTAGGAGCGGGAGGGACCTACGAGCAGTACTTC. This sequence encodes CASSLGAGGTYEQYF.

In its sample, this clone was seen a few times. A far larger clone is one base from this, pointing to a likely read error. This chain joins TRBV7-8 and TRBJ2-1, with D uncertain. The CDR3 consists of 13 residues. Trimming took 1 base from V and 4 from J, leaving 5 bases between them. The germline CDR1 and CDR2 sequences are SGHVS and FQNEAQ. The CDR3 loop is CASSLGAYNEQFF. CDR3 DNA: TGTGCCAGCAGCTTAGGGGCGTACAATGAGCAGTTCTTC.

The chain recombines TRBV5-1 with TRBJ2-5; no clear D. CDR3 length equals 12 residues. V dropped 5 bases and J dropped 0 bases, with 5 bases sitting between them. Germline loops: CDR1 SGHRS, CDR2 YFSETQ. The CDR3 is CASSEYQETQYF. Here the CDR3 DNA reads TGCGCCAGCAGTGAGTACCAAGAGACCCAGTACTTC.

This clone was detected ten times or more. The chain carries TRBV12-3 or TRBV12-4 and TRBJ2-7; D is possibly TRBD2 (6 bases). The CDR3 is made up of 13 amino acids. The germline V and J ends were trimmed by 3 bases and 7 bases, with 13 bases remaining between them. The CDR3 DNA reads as TGTGCCAGCAGTTTCGGGAGAGCGCGGGAGCAGTACTTC. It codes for CASSFGRAREQYF.

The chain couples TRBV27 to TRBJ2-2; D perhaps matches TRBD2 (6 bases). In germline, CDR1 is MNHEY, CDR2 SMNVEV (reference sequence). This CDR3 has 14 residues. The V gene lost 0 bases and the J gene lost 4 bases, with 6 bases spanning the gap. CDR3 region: CASSLSGSTGELFF. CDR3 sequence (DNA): TGTGCCAGCAGTTTATCCGGGAGCACCGGGGAGCTGTTTTTT.

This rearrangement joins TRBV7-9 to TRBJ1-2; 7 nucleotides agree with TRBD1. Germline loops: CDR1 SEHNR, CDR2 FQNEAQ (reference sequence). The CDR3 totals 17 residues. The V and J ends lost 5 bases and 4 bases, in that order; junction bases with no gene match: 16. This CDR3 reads CASSPTPRPGQIYGYTF. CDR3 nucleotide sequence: TGTGCCAGCAGCCCCACACCTAGACCGGGACAGATCTATGGCTACACCTTC.

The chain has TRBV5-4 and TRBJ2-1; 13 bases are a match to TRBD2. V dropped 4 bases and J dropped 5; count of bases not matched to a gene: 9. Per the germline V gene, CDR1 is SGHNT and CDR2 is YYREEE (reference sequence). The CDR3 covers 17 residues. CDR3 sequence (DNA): TGTGCCAGCAGCCCTGGACTAGCGGGAGACTTCAACAATGAGCAGTTCTTC. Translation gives CASSPGLAGDFNNEQFF.